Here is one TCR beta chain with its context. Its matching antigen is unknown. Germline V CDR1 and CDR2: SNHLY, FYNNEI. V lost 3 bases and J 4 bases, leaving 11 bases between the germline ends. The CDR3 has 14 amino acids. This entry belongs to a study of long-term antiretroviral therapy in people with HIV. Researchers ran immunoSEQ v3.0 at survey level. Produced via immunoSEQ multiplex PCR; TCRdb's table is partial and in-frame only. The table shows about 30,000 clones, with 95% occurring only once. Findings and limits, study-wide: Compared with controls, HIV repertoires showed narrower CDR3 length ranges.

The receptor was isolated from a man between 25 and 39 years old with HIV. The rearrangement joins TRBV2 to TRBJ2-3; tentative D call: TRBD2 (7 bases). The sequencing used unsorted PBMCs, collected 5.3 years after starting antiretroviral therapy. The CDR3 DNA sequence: TGTGCCAGCAGTGAGGGGGGGGCGGCAGATACGCAGTATTTT. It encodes CASSEGGAADTQYF.